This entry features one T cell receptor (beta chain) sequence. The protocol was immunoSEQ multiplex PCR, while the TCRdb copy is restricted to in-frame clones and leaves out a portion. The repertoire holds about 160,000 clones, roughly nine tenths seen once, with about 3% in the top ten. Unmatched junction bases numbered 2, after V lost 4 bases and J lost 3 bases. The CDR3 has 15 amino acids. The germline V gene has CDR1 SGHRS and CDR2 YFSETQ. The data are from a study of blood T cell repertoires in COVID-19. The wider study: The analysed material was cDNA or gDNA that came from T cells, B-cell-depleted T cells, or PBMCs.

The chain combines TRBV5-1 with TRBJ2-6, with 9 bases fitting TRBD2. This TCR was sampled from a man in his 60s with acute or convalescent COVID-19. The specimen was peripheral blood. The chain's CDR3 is CASSAGGVGANVLTF. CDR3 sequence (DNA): TGCGCCAGCAGCGCGGGAGGGGTTGGGGCCAACGTCCTGACTTTC.